The source of this TCR beta chain is a study of blood T cell repertoires in COVID-19 (dated by TCRdb to 2018 to 2020). About the study as a whole: Samples from collaborators originated in the United States, Italy and Spain and spanned both the acute and convalescent phases of COVID-19. The material from the prospective study consisted of cDNA or gDNA derived from T cells, B-cell-depleted T cells, or PBMCs. The dataset comprised deeply sampled blood TCRbeta repertoires from subjects exposed to, actively infected with, or recovered from COVID-19. The repertoires were released in a freely available public database intended as a resource for research on the immune response to SARS-CoV-2. The samples were drawn from the first 160 participants of the ongoing ImmuneRACE study and from more than 1,000 subjects provided by 6 global collaborators. The sample metadata nearly always contained a de-identified subject ID, COVID-19 status, age in years and sex. HLA class I and class II types, where available, came from metadata supplied by the sample provider rather than from assay-based typing.

The immunoSEQ Assay, a bias-controlled multiplex PCR, was used to amplify TCRbeta CDR3 regions from genomic DNA. Regarding the original processing steps: Nucleated cell counts per sample were estimated from amplification of reference gene primers within the assay. Sequence reads were collapsed and filtered to measure the absolute abundance of every unique TCRbeta CDR3 rearrangement. Productive Simpson clonality was computed per sample as the square root of Simpson's diversity index over productive rearrangements. Not all clones reach the TCRdb copy of this immuneACCESS table, which keeps in-frame sequences only. Checked studies attribute under half of the gap to unresolved V genes and leave the rest unexplained. That table is the source of V, J and clone size, and D and trimming were worked out from the DNA. The sample contains roughly 120,000 clones, 70% to 90% of them found a single time. Clones ranked in the top ten supply over 2% of the sample.

This clone was detected ten times or more. Its antigen is currently not known. No base quality values were provided; no much bigger clone lies one nucleotide off. Results and caveats for the whole study, not just this receptor: How much clinical and demographic metadata was included differed by source and by participant, and the metadata was provided uncurated.

The CDR3 numbers 13 residues from cysteine through phenylalanine. Solely the CDR3 DNA is kept, with 39 bases framed from the first base. Reading the germline V gene gives CDR1 SGHTA and CDR2 FQGTGA. The germline ends are 13 bases apart after V is trimmed by 5 bases and J by 6 bases. Collaborating institutions collected whole blood in K2EDTA tubes following their own protocols. For TCRbeta analysis, collaborator samples were shipped as frozen whole blood, as isolated PBMCs, or as DNA extracted from either sample type. The clonotype originates from a man younger than 45 with acute or convalescent COVID-19. This sequence uses TRBV7-3 and TRBJ1-1, and perhaps TRBD1 as D gene, on 5 matching bases. Sequencing was carried out using peripheral blood. In nucleotides, the sequence is TGTGCCAGCAGCCTAGAAGACAGCTCTGAAGCTTTCTTT. Its amino acids are CASSLEDSSEAFF.